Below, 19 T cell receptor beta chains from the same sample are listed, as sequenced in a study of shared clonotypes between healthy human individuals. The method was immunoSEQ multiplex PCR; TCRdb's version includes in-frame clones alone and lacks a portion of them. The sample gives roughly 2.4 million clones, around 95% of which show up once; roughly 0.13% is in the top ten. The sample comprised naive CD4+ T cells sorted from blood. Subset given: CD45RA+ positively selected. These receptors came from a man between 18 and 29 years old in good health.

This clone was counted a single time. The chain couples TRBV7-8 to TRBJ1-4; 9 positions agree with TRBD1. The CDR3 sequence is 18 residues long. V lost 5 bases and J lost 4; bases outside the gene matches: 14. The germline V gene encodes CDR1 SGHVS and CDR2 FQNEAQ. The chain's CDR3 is CASSPGRTGVGNNEKLFF. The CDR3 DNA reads TGTGCCAGCAGCCCGGGAAGGACAGGGGTAGGGAATAATGAAAAACTGTTTTTT. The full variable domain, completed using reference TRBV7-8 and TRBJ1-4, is GAGVSQSPRYKVAKRGQDVALRCDPISGHVSLFWYQQALGQGPEFLTYFQNEAQLDKSGLPSDRFFAERPEGSVSTLKIQRTQQEDSAVYLCASSPGRTGVGNNEKLFFGSGTQLSVL.

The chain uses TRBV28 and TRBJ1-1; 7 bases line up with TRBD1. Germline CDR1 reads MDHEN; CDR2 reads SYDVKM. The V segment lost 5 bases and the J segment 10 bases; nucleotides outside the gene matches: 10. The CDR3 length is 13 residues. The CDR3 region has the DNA TGTGCCAGCAGTCAAATCCAGGGGGGGACAGCTTTCTTT. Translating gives CASSQIQGGTAFF.

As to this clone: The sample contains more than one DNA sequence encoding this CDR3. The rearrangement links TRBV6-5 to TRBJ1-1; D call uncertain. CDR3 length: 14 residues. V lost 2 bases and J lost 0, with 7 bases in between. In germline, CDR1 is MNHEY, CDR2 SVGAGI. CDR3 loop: CASSYTAMNTEAFF. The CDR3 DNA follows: TGTGCCAGCAGTTACACAGCAATGAACACTGAAGCTTTCTTT.

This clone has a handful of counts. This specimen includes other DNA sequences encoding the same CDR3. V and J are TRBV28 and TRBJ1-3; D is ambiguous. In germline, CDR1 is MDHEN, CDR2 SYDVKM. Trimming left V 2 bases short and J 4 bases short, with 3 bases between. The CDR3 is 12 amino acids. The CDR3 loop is CASSLRGNTIYF. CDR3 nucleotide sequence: TGTGCCAGCAGTTTACGAGGAAACACCATATATTTT.

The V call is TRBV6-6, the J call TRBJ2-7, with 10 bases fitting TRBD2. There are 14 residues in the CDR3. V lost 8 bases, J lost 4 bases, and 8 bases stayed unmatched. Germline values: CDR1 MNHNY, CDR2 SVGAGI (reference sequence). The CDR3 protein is CASGRGLAEYEQYF. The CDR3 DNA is TGTGCCAGCGGACGAGGACTAGCGGAATACGAGCAGTACTTC.

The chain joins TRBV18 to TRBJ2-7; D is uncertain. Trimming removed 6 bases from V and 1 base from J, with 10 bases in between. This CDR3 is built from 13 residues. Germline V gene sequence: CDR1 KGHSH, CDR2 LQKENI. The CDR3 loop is CASSIGVSYEQYF. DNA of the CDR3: TGTGCCAGCTCGATTGGGGTGTCCTACGAGCAGTACTTC.

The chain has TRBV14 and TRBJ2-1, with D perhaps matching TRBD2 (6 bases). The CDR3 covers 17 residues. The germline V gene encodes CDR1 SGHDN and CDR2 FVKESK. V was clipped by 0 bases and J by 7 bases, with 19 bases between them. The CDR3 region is CASSQDLRGMGRNEQFF. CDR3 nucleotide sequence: TGTGCCAGCAGCCAAGATTTGCGCGGGATGGGGCGGAATGAGCAGTTCTTC.

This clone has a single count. CDR3 in DNA: TGTGCCAGCAGTTACGGAGGGGGGGCAGATACGCAGTATTTT. As protein: CASSYGGGADTQYF. This chain connects TRBV6-5 to TRBJ2-3; a weak D match, TRBD2 (7 bases). The CDR3 has 14 residues. V lost 2 bases, J lost 4 bases, and 10 bases lay in between. CDR1 and CDR2 from the germline V gene are MNHEY and SVGAGI.

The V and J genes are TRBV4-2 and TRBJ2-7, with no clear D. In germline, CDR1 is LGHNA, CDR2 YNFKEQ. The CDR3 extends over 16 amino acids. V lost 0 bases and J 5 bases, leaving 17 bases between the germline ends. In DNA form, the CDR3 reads TGTGCCAGCAGCCAAGATCTCGTTGGGGTCGGCGACGAGCAGTACTTC. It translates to CASSQDLVGVGDEQYF.

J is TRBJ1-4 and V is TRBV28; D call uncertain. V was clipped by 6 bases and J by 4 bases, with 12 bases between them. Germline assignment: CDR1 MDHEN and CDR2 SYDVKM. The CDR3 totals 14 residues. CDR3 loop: CASSWTVLNEKLFF. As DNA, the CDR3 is TGTGCCAGCAGCTGGACGGTCCTTAATGAAAAACTGTTTTTT.

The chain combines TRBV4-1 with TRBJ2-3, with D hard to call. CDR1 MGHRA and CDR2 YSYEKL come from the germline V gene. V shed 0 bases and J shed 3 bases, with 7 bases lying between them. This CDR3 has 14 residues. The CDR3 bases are TGCGCCAGCAGCCAAGAGGCTACGACAGATACGCAGTATTTT. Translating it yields CASSQEATTDTQYF.

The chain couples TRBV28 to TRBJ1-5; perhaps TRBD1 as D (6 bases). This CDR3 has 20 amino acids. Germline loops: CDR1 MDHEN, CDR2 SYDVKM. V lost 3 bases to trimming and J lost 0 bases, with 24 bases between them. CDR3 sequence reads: CASSFGLGGARTYSNQPQHF. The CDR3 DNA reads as TGTGCCAGCAGTTTTGGGTTAGGGGGGGCCCGAACTTATAGCAATCAGCCCCAGCATTTT.

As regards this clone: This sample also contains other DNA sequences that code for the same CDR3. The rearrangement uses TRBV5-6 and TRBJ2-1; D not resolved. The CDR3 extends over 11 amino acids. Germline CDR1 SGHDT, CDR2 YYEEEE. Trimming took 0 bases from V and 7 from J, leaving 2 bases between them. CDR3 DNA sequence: TGTGCCAGCAGCTTGGAAAATGAGCAGTTCTTC. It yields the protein CASSLENEQFF.

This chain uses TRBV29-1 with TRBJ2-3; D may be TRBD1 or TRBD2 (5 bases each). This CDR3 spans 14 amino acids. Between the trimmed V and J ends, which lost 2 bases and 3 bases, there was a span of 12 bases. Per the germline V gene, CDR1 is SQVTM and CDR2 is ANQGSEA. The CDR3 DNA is TGCAGCGTTGAATCAGGGTGGGGGACAGATACGCAGTATTTT. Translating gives CSVESGWGTDTQYF.

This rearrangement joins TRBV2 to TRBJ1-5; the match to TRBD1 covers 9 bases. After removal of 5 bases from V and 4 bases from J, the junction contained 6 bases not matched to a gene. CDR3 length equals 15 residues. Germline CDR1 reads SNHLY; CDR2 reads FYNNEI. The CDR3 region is CASSPQGARNQPQHF. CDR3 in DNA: TGTGCCAGCAGTCCACAGGGGGCCCGTAATCAGCCCCAGCATTTT.

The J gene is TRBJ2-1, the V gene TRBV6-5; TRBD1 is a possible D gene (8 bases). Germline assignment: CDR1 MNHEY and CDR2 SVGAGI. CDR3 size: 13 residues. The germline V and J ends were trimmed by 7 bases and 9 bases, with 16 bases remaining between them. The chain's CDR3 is CASTQGAGVEQFF. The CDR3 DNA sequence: TGTGCCAGCACCCAGGGGGCGGGGGTTGAGCAGTTCTTC.

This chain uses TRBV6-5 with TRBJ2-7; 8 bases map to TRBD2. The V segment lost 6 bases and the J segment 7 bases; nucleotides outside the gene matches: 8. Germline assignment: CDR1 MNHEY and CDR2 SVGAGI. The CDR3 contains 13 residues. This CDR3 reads CASRQWTSNEQYF. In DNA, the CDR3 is TGTGCCAGCAGACAGTGGACTAGCAATGAGCAGTACTTC.

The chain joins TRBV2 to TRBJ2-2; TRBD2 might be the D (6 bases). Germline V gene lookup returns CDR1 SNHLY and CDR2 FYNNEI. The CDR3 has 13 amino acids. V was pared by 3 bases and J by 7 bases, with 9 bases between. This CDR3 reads CASSEKGGGELFF. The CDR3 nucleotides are TGTGCCAGCAGTGAGAAGGGAGGCGGGGAGCTGTTTTTT.

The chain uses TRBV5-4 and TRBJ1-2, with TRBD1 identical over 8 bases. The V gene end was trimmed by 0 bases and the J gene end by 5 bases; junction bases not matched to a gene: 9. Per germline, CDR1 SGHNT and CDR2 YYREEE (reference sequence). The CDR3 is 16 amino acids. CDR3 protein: CASSLDGRGQEYGYTF. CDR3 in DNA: TGTGCCAGCAGCTTGGATGGCAGGGGGCAGGAATATGGCTACACCTTC.